Sequencing of this TCR beta chain was carried out in a study of blood T cell repertoires in COVID-19. Study summary: Collection of acute and convalescent COVID-19 samples took place in the United States, Italy and Spain. PBMCs, B-cell-depleted T cells, or T cells were the source of the cDNA or gDNA that made up the material.

Authors' data handling: Amplified reference gene primers provided the basis for estimating nucleated cell counts. Here immunoSEQ multiplex PCR was the method, and the copy in TCRdb shows in-frame clones only, minus some. The V and J calls and clone size are taken from that table; D and trimming were inferred from the DNA. The sample has 180,000 or so clones, around 84% seen once; the top ten hold almost 5%. This TCR was recovered from a woman of 80 years or more with acute or convalescent COVID-19. Sequenced material: peripheral blood.

The CDR3 coding sequence is TGTGCCAGCTCACCTGACAGGGGTCAGCCCCAGCATTTT. Its translation: CASSPDRGQPQHF. The chain is built from TRBV18 and TRBJ1-5, with 8 bases that match TRBD1. V was clipped by 3 bases and J by 6 bases; unmatched bases: 1. Germline V gene sequence: CDR1 KGHSH, CDR2 LQKENI. The CDR3 consists of 13 residues.